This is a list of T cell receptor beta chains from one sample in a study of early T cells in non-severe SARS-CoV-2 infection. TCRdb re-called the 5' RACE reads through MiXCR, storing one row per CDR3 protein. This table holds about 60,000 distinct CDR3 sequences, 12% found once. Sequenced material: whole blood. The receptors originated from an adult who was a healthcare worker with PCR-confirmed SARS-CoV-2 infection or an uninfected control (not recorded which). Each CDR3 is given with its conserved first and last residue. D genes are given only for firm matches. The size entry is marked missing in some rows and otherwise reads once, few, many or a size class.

CDR3: CASSGTSRTGELFF; DNA: TGTGCCAGCAGCGGGACTAGCAGGACCGGGGAGCTGTTTTTT; J: TRBJ2-2; D: TRBD2; size: many; V: TRBV7-9
CDR3: CSDATTEGMDYEQYF; DNA: TGCAGTGATGCGACTACGGAGGGGATGGACTACGAGCAGTACTTC; J: TRBJ2-7; D: NA; size: few; V: TRBV20-1
CDR3: CASSLEGGVYEQYF; DNA: TGTGCCAGCAGCTTAGAGGGCGGGGTCTACGAGCAGTACTTC; J: TRBJ2-7; D: NA; size: few; V: TRBV7-8
CDR3: CASSEPGQGMGNEQYF; DNA: TGTGCCAGCAGTGAGCCGGGACAGGGTATGGGGAACGAGCAGTACTTC; J: TRBJ2-7; D: TRBD1; size: many; V: TRBV6-1
CDR3: CASSGTSGRLNEQFF; DNA: TGTGCCAGCAGTGGGACTAGCGGGAGGTTAAATGAGCAGTTCTTC; J: TRBJ2-1; D: TRBD2; size: few; V: TRBV6-5
CDR3: CASSFGRPANQPQHF; DNA: TGTGCCAGCAGCTTCGGTCGGCCGGCCAATCAGCCCCAGCATTTT; J: TRBJ1-5; D: NA; size: few; V: TRBV7-2
CDR3: CASSPSGPWDEQFF; DNA: TGTGCCAGCAGCCCTAGCGGGCCATGGGATGAGCAGTTCTTC; J: TRBJ2-1; D: TRBD2; size: few; V: TRBV28
CDR3: CASSFPDRGDTDTQYF; DNA: TGTGCCAGCAGCTTTCCGGACAGGGGGGACACAGATACGCAGTATTTT; J: TRBJ2-3; D: TRBD1; size: few; V: TRBV7-9
CDR3: CASSEIQGGEQYF; DNA: TGTGCCAGCAGCGAGATACAGGGTGGGGAGCAGTACTTC; J: TRBJ2-7; D: NA; size: NA; V: TRBV5-8
CDR3: CASSHGSNRYQETQYF; DNA: TGTGCCAGCAGTCATGGGTCGAACCGATACCAAGAGACCCAGTACTTC; J: TRBJ2-5; D: NA; size: NA; V: TRBV2
CDR3: CASSYLKENSNQPQHF; DNA: TGTGCCAGCAGTTACTTGAAGGAAAATAGCAATCAGCCCCAGCATTTT; J: TRBJ1-5; D: NA; size: many; V: TRBV6-5
CDR3: CASSRLAVSYEQYF; DNA: TGTGCCAGCAGCCGACTAGCGGTCTCCTACGAGCAGTACTTC; J: TRBJ2-7; D: TRBD2; size: NA; V: TRBV25-1
CDR3: CASSRRGNEQFF; DNA: TGTGCCAGCAGCCGTAGGGGCAATGAGCAGTTCTTC; J: TRBJ2-1; D: NA; size: many; V: TRBV7-2
CDR3: CAISESGETGTEAFF; DNA: TGTGCCATCAGTGAGTCTGGGGAGACGGGCACTGAAGCTTTCTTT; J: TRBJ1-1; D: NA; size: many; V: TRBV10-3
CDR3: CASSKGTGEPNVLTF; DNA: TGTGCCAGCAGCAAAGGGACAGGGGAGCCCAACGTCCTGACTTTC; J: TRBJ2-6; D: TRBD1; size: few; V: TRBV7-9
CDR3: CASSLGWGGLNEKLFF; DNA: TGTGCCAGCAGCTTAGGCTGGGGCGGGTTAAATGAAAAACTGTTTTTT; J: TRBJ1-4; D: NA; size: NA; V: TRBV7-9
CDR3: CASSYGSNQPQHF; DNA: TGTGCCAGCAGCTATGGAAGCAATCAGCCCCAGCATTTT; J: TRBJ1-5; D: NA; size: NA; V: TRBV7-6
CDR3: CASSPRGRGRLGTF; DNA: TGTGCCAGCAGTCCCCGGGGCAGGGGGAGGCTGGGCACCTTC; J: TRBJ1-2; D: TRBD1; size: NA; V: TRBV28
CDR3: CASSENRGLQETQYF; DNA: TGCGCCAGCAGTGAAAACAGGGGGTTACAAGAGACCCAGTACTTC; J: TRBJ2-5; D: TRBD1; size: many; V: TRBV10-1
CDR3: CASSQGGQYYGYTF; DNA: TGTGCCAGCAGCCAAGGGGGACAGTACTATGGCTACACCTTC; J: TRBJ1-2; D: TRBD1; size: few; V: TRBV3-1
CDR3: CSVVRQGNTEAFF; DNA: TGCAGCGTTGTTAGGCAGGGCAACACTGAAGCTTTCTTT; J: TRBJ1-1; D: NA; size: NA; V: TRBV29-1
CDR3: CASSPDSAVEIEQFF; DNA: TGTGCCAGCAGCCCCGACTCTGCGGTAGAGATTGAGCAGTTCTTC; J: TRBJ2-1; D: NA; size: many; V: TRBV13
CDR3: CASSLVAGVNTEAFF; DNA: TGTGCCAGCAGCTTAGTGGCAGGGGTGAACACTGAAGCTTTCTTT; J: TRBJ1-1; D: NA; size: many; V: TRBV11-2
CDR3: CASSSSRDFVNIQYF; DNA: TGTGCCAGCAGCTCGAGCCGGGACTTCGTAAACATTCAGTACTTC; J: TRBJ2-4; D: NA; size: many; V: TRBV28
CDR3: CASSYWGGSGANVLTF; DNA: TGTGCCAGCAGCTATTGGGGAGGATCAGGGGCCAACGTCCTGACTTTC; J: TRBJ2-6; D: NA; size: NA; V: TRBV7-3
CDR3: CSVGLLEDIQYF; DNA: TGCAGCGTTGGACTTCTCGAGGACATTCAGTACTTC; J: TRBJ2-4; D: NA; size: NA; V: TRBV29-1
CDR3: CASSSGLPGELFF; DNA: TGCGCCAGCAGCTCCGGGCTGCCCGGGGAGCTGTTTTTT; J: TRBJ2-2; D: NA; size: NA; V: TRBV5-1
CDR3: CASSLPGSYNEQFF; DNA: TGTGCCAGCAGTTTGCCAGGCTCCTACAATGAGCAGTTCTTC; J: TRBJ2-1; D: NA; size: few; V: TRBV28
CDR3: CASSLQSYNSPLHF; DNA: TGTGCCAGCAGCTTGCAGTCATATAATTCACCCCTCCACTTT; J: TRBJ1-6; D: NA; size: NA; V: TRBV11-2